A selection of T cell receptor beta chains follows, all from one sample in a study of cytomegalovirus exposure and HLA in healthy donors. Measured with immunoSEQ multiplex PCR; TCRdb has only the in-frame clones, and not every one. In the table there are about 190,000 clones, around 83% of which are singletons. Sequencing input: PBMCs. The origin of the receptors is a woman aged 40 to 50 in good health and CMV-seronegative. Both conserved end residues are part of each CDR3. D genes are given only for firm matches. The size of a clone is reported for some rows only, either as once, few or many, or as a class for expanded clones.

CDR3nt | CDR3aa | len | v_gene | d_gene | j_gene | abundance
TGTGCCAGCAGCAAAGACCGGGGGGATGGGGAGACCCAGTACTTC | CASSKDRGDGETQYF | 15 | TRBV21-1 | . | TRBJ2-5 | once
TGTGCCAGCAGCTTAGCTGCCGGGTCCTACGAGCAGTACTTC | CASSLAAGSYEQYF | 14 | TRBV11-2 | . | TRBJ2-7 | .
TGTGCCAGCAGTGGGACCGGGACAGGGGTCTACAATGAGCAGTTCTTC | CASSGTGTGVYNEQFF | 16 | TRBV6-1 | TRBD1 | TRBJ2-1 | .
TGTGCCAGCAGCCGTGACACCCGGGGGAATCAGCCCCAGCATTTT | CASSRDTRGNQPQHF | 15 | TRBV7-8 | . | TRBJ1-5 | few
TGTGCCAGCGGTTTGCGGGGGGCGCAGCCCCAGCATTTT | CASGLRGAQPQHF | 13 | TRBV6-5 | . | TRBJ1-5 | .
TGCGCCAGCAGCTGGGGACTAGGGTCCGGAAATGAGCAGTTCTTC | CASSWGLGSGNEQFF | 15 | TRBV5-1 | TRBD2 | TRBJ2-1 | .
TGTGCCAGCAGTGAATTTCGGCGGGATATCGATGAGCAGTTCTTC | CASSEFRRDIDEQFF | 15 | TRBV6-4 | . | TRBJ2-1 | .
TGTGCCAGCAGCCCACACAGGGGAAACTATGGCTACACCTTC | CASSPHRGNYGYTF | 14 | TRBV7-2 | TRBD1 | TRBJ1-2 | once
TGCAGCGTTGAATTCCGAGAGTCTTCACCTAACTATGGCTACACCTTC | CSVEFRESSPNYGYTF | 16 | TRBV29-1 | . | TRBJ1-2 | few
TGTGCCAGCAGCCGAGGGCCTAGCGGGAGGGCCGTTGGCACCGGGGAGCTGTTTTTT | CASSRGPSGRAVGTGELFF | 19 | TRBV7-2 | TRBD2 | TRBJ2-2 | .
TGTGCCAGCAGCTTGGAAGCACCTGGGGCCAACGTCCTGACTTTC | CASSLEAPGANVLTF | 15 | TRBV5-4 | . | TRBJ2-6 | .
TGTGCCAGCAGCCCGACCGGGGTAAGCTATGGCTACACCTTC | CASSPTGVSYGYTF | 14 | TRBV5-6 | . | TRBJ1-2 | .
TGTGCCAGTAGTATAGATAACGGGGAGCTGTTTTTT | CASSIDNGELFF | 12 | TRBV19 | . | TRBJ2-2 | few
TGCGCCAGCAGCCTCGACACGAACACTGAAGCTTTCTTT | CASSLDTNTEAFF | 13 | TRBV4-1 | . | TRBJ1-1 | .
TGTGCCAGCAGCTTAGGGTCAGGGAACACTGAAGCTTTCTTT | CASSLGSGNTEAFF | 14 | TRBV7-9 | . | TRBJ1-1 | few
TGTGCCAGCAGCCAAGGGGGAGACTATGGCTACACCTTC | CASSQGGDYGYTF | 13 | TRBV13 | . | TRBJ1-2 | few
TGTGCTAGTGGTTTGGAACAGGGCCAGCCCCAGCATTTT | CASGLEQGQPQHF | 13 | TRBV12-5 | . | TRBJ1-5 | .
TGTGCCAGCAAAGGGACAGGAAGAAACACCATATATTTT | CASKGTGRNTIYF | 13 | TRBV11-3 | TRBD1 | TRBJ1-3 | .
TGTGCCAGTAGCCCTAGCGGAAGGAGCTCTTACGAGCAGTACTTC | CASSPSGRSSYEQYF | 15 | TRBV19 | TRBD2 | TRBJ2-7 | .
TGTGCCAGCAGCTCCACTGGGGGGAGGATGAACACTGAAGCTTTCTTT | CASSSTGGRMNTEAFF | 16 | TRBV7-9 | . | TRBJ1-1 | .
TGCGCCAGCAGCCAAGATAGGGGGAGGGCCGACACCGGGGAGCTGTTTTTT | CASSQDRGRADTGELFF | 17 | TRBV4-1 | . | TRBJ2-2 | .
TGTGCCAGCACCTCACTCGGACAGGGGTTTTTCAATGAGCAGTTCTTC | CASTSLGQGFFNEQFF | 16 | TRBV6-6 | TRBD1 | TRBJ2-1 | .
TGTGCCAGCAGCCGTAAGAGCTCCTACAATGAGCAGTTCTTC | CASSRKSSYNEQFF | 14 | TRBV7-2 | . | TRBJ2-1 | .
TGTGCCAGCCGGAGAGCGGAAGGGGCCAACGTCCTGACTTTC | CASRRAEGANVLTF | 14 | TRBV6-6 | . | TRBJ2-6 | few
TGTGCCACCAGCGGAACTAGCGTCGGGGAGCTGTTTTTT | CATSGTSVGELFF | 13 | TRBV15 | TRBD2 | TRBJ2-2 | .
TGTGCCAGCAGCTTGGGGACTAGCGGGAGGGAGACCCAGTACTTC | CASSLGTSGRETQYF | 15 | TRBV11-3 | TRBD2 | TRBJ2-5 | .
TGCAGCGTTGAAGCTCAGGGACACTCCTACGAGCAGTACTTC | CSVEAQGHSYEQYF | 14 | TRBV29-1 | . | TRBJ2-7 | .
TGCGCCAGCAGCTACGGACAGGGGAGCGCAGATACGCAGTATTTT | CASSYGQGSADTQYF | 15 | TRBV5-1 | TRBD1 | TRBJ2-3 | .
TGTGCCAGCTCACCTCCTAGCGGGAGGGCCGGGCAGTACTTC | CASSPPSGRAGQYF | 14 | TRBV18 | TRBD2 | TRBJ2-7 | .
TGTGCCAGCAGCCTACAGGGGGCGCGTAATTCACCCCTCCACTTT | CASSLQGARNSPLHF | 15 | TRBV7-8 | TRBD1 | TRBJ1-6 | .
TGTGCCTGGGATTCCGGGACTAGAGACAATGAGCAGTTCTTC | CAWDSGTRDNEQFF | 14 | TRBV30 | TRBD2 | TRBJ2-1 | .
TGTGCCAGCTCACTACGGGACAGGAGAATCTCTGGGGCCAACGTCCTGACTTTC | CASSLRDRRISGANVLTF | 18 | TRBV18 | TRBD1 | TRBJ2-6 | .
TGTGCCAGCCGCCCGGACAGGGGAAAAACCGGGGAGCTGTTTTTT | CASRPDRGKTGELFF | 15 | TRBV7-2 | TRBD1 | TRBJ2-2 | few
TGTGCCATCAGTGAGCCCGGACAGGGAGCTTTCTTT | CAISEPGQGAFF | 12 | TRBV10-3 | TRBD1 | TRBJ1-1 | few
TGTGCCAGCAGAGAGGGACTGAACACCGGGGAGCTGTTTTTT | CASREGLNTGELFF | 14 | TRBV7-9 | . | TRBJ2-2 | once
TGTGCCAGCAACTTACGGGAGGAGGGGCCAGATACGCAGTATTTT | CASNLREEGPDTQYF | 15 | TRBV7-9 | TRBD2 | TRBJ2-3 | .
TGTGCCAGCAGTTTAGAGGACTTCAGCTCCTACAATGAGCAGTTCTTC | CASSLEDFSSYNEQFF | 16 | TRBV7-6 | . | TRBJ2-1 | .
TGTGCCAGCAGCCGCAGACAGTCTAACTATGGCTACACCTTC | CASSRRQSNYGYTF | 14 | TRBV9 | . | TRBJ1-2 | .
TGTGCCAGTACCCTAGGGGAGGGGCTCGGGGTACTGTTTTTT | CASTLGEGLGVLFF | 14 | TRBV19 | . | TRBJ1-4 | few
TGCGCCAGCAGCCCTCGGGGTAGCGGGTACCAAGAGACCCAGTACTTC | CASSPRGSGYQETQYF | 16 | TRBV5-1 | TRBD2 | TRBJ2-5 | once
TGTGCCAGCAGTGTCATCTCGCTATCGGAGACCCAGTACTTC | CASSVISLSETQYF | 14 | TRBV2 | . | TRBJ2-5 | .
TGCGCCAGCAGCTTGCGGCCTTCCCCGGGGTTCACCGTCGACTACGAGCAGTACTTC | CASSLRPSPGFTVDYEQYF | 19 | TRBV5-1 | . | TRBJ2-7 | .
TGTGCCAGTAGTACAGGACTCGAAGAGACCCAGTACTTC | CASSTGLEETQYF | 13 | TRBV19 | . | TRBJ2-5 | once
TGTGCCAGCAGCTTGGTTACAGAGAGCTATGGCTACACCTTC | CASSLVTESYGYTF | 14 | TRBV5-5 | . | TRBJ1-2 | .
TGTGCCAGTAGTGTACAGGGTTCTCGCACAGATACGCAGTATTTT | CASSVQGSRTDTQYF | 15 | TRBV19 | . | TRBJ2-3 | .
TGTGCCAGTAGGCTCACAGGGGACACAGATACGCAGTATTTT | CASRLTGDTDTQYF | 14 | TRBV19 | TRBD1 | TRBJ2-3 | .
TGTGCCTGGAGTGTACTCGTGGAGGCTTTCTTT | CAWSVLVEAFF | 11 | TRBV30 | . | TRBJ1-1 | .
TGTGCCAGCAGCCCCGGGACAGTCAATGGCTACACCTTC | CASSPGTVNGYTF | 13 | TRBV7-2 | TRBD1 | TRBJ1-2 | .
TGTGCCAGCAGCTCAGCCCTAGCGGGAGAAGAGACCCAGTACTTC | CASSSALAGEETQYF | 15 | TRBV5-4 | TRBD2 | TRBJ2-5 | few
TGTGCCAGGTCGAGCTCCTACAATGAGCAGTTCTTC | CARSSSYNEQFF | 12 | TRBV5-3 | . | TRBJ2-1 | .